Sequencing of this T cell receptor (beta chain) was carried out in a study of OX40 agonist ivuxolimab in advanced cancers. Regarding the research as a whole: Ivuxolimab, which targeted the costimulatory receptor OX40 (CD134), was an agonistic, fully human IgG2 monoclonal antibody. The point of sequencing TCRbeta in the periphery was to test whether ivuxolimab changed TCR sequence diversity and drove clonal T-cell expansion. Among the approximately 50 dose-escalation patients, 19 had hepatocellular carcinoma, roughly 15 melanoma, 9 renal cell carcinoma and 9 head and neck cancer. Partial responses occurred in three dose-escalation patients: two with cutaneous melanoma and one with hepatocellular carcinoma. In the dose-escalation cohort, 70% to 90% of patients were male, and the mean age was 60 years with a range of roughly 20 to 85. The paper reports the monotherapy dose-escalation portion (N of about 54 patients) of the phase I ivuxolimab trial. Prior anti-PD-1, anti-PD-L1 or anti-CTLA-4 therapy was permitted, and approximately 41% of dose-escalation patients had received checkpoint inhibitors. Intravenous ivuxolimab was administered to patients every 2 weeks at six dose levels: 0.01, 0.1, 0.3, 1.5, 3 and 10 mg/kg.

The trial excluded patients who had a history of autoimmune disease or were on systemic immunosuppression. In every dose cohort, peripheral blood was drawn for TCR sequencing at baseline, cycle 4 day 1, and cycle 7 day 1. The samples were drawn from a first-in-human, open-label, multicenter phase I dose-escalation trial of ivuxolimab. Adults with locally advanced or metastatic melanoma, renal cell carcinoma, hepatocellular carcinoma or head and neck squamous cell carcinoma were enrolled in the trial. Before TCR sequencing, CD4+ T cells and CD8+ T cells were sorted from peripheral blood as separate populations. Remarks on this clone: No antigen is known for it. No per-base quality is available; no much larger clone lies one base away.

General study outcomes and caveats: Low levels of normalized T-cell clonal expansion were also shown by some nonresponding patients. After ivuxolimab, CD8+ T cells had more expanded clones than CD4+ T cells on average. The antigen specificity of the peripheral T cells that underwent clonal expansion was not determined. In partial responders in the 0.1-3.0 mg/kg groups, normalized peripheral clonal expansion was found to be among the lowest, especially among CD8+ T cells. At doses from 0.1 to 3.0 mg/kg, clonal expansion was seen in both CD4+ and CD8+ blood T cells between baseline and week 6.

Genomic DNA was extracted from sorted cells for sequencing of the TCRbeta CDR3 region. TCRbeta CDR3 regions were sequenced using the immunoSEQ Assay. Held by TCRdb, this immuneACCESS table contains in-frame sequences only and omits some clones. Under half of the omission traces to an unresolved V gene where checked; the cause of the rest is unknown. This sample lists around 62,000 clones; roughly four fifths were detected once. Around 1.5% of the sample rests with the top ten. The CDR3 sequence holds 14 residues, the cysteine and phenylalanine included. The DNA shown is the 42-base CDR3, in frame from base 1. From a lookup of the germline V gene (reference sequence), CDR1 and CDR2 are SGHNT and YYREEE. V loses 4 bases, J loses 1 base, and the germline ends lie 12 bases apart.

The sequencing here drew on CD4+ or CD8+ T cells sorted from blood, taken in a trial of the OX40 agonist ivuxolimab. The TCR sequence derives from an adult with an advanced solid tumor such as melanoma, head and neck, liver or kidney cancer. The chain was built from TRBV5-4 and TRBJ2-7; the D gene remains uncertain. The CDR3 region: CASSPTPQSYEQYF. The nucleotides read TGTGCCAGCAGCCCAACCCCCCAGTCCTACGAGCAGTACTTC.